The rows below give T cell receptor beta chains drawn from one sample of a study of T cell changes during pregnancy in multiple sclerosis. Profiled with immunoSEQ multiplex PCR; TCRdb holds only in-frame clones, not every one. The sample contains around 25,000 clones, around four fifths of which appear only once. This sample comprised CD8+ T cells from peripheral blood mononuclear cells, obtained in the first trimester of pregnancy. These receptors came from a female donor in good health, enrolled as a control in a pregnancy study. Each CDR3 is given with its conserved first and last residue. Each record gives: clone size, V gene, J gene, D gene, CDR3 DNA, CDR3 protein. A D gene is named only where the DNA matches it firmly. Clone size is shown for a subset of rows, as once, few, many or a class of expanded clone.

clone_size: -; v_call: TRBV27; j_call: TRBJ1-3; d_call: -; cdr3_nt: TGTGCCAGCAGTTTATCGGGGAGCTCTGGAAACACCATATATTTT; cdr3_aa: CASSLSGSSGNTIYF
clone_size: -; v_call: TRBV11-2; j_call: TRBJ1-5; d_call: -; cdr3_nt: TGTGCCAGCAGCCGATCACTTAATCAGCCCCAGCATTTT; cdr3_aa: CASSRSLNQPQHF
clone_size: -; v_call: TRBV7-3; j_call: TRBJ2-7; d_call: -; cdr3_nt: TGTGCCAGCAGCCCCAACCTTGGCCACGAGCAGTACTTC; cdr3_aa: CASSPNLGHEQYF
clone_size: -; v_call: TRBV7-6; j_call: TRBJ2-7; d_call: -; cdr3_nt: TGTGCCAGCAGCTTAGCGAGGACAGAGAACTACGAGCAGTACTTC; cdr3_aa: CASSLARTENYEQYF
clone_size: -; v_call: TRBV29-1; j_call: TRBJ2-3; d_call: TRBD1; cdr3_nt: TGCAGCGTGGAGGACAGGGGAGATACGCAGTATTTT; cdr3_aa: CSVEDRGDTQYF
clone_size: -; v_call: TRBV12-5; j_call: TRBJ2-3; d_call: TRBD2; cdr3_nt: TGTGCTAGTGGTCCTGGGACTAGCGGGGGCGGTACAGATACGCAGTATTTT; cdr3_aa: CASGPGTSGGGTDTQYF
clone_size: -; v_call: TRBV7-9; j_call: TRBJ2-1; d_call: -; cdr3_nt: TGTGCCAGCAGCTCCAGGGTTACTGAGCAGTTCTTC; cdr3_aa: CASSSRVTEQFF
clone_size: -; v_call: TRBV11-3; j_call: TRBJ2-2; d_call: TRBD2; cdr3_nt: TGTGCCAGCAGCTTCCCGACTAGCGGGAGTCAAAAGGGCGGGGAGCTGTTTTTT; cdr3_aa: CASSFPTSGSQKGGELFF
clone_size: -; v_call: TRBV6-6; j_call: TRBJ1-1; d_call: -; cdr3_nt: TGTGCCAGCAGCCGGGGGAACACTGAAGCTTTCTTT; cdr3_aa: CASSRGNTEAFF
clone_size: -; v_call: TRBV7-3; j_call: TRBJ2-7; d_call: -; cdr3_nt: TGTGCCAGCAGTGCGGGCGGCGGACCAACCTACGAGCAGTACTTC; cdr3_aa: CASSAGGGPTYEQYF
clone_size: -; v_call: TRBV14; j_call: TRBJ2-1; d_call: -; cdr3_nt: TGTGCCAGCAGCCCCCAGACTAGTCGGCGTGAGCAGTTCTTC; cdr3_aa: CASSPQTSRREQFF
clone_size: -; v_call: TRBV6-5; j_call: TRBJ2-4; d_call: -; cdr3_nt: TGTGCCAGCAGTACAGGGGCCAAAAACATTCAGTACTTC; cdr3_aa: CASSTGAKNIQYF
clone_size: -; v_call: TRBV30; j_call: TRBJ2-6; d_call: TRBD1; cdr3_nt: TGTGCCTGGTCGGGACAGGGCATATCTGGGGCCAACGTCCTGACTTTC; cdr3_aa: CAWSGQGISGANVLTF
clone_size: -; v_call: TRBV4-2; j_call: TRBJ2-7; d_call: -; cdr3_nt: TGTGCCAGCAGCCAAATCGGTCCTTCCTACGAGCAGTACTTC; cdr3_aa: CASSQIGPSYEQYF
clone_size: -; v_call: TRBV9; j_call: TRBJ2-1; d_call: TRBD1; cdr3_nt: TGTGCCAGCAGCGCCGCAGGGGGCGACAGAGAGCAGTTCTTC; cdr3_aa: CASSAAGGDREQFF
clone_size: -; v_call: TRBV6-5; j_call: TRBJ1-6; d_call: -; cdr3_nt: TGTGCCAGCAGTACCCCCGGGTCACATTCACCCCTCCACTTT; cdr3_aa: CASSTPGSHSPLHF
clone_size: once; v_call: TRBV6-1; j_call: TRBJ1-2; d_call: -; cdr3_nt: TGTGCCAGCACCTTCCGGGACACTTCTAACTATGGCTACACCTTC; cdr3_aa: CASTFRDTSNYGYTF
clone_size: -; v_call: TRBV5-4; j_call: TRBJ2-7; d_call: TRBD1; cdr3_nt: TGTGCCAGCAGCTACTCCGGGACAGGGGAATTTTCCTACGAGCAGTACTTC; cdr3_aa: CASSYSGTGEFSYEQYF
clone_size: -; v_call: TRBV29-1; j_call: TRBJ2-5; d_call: -; cdr3_nt: TGCAGCGTTGAAGATCGTCGTGTACTGACCCAGTACTTC; cdr3_aa: CSVEDRRVLTQYF
clone_size: -; v_call: TRBV15; j_call: TRBJ2-2; d_call: -; cdr3_nt: TGTGCCACCAGCAGAGAAGGACAAACCGGGGAGCTGTTTTTT; cdr3_aa: CATSREGQTGELFF
clone_size: -; v_call: TRBV2; j_call: TRBJ2-7; d_call: -; cdr3_nt: TGTGCCAGCAGCAACAGGGACGAGCAGTACTTC; cdr3_aa: CASSNRDEQYF
clone_size: -; v_call: TRBV30; j_call: TRBJ1-3; d_call: TRBD1; cdr3_nt: TGTGCCTGGAGCGCCCGGGACAGAGATTCCGCCACCATATATTTT; cdr3_aa: CAWSARDRDSATIYF
clone_size: -; v_call: TRBV28; j_call: TRBJ2-7; d_call: TRBD1; cdr3_nt: TGTGCCAGCAGTTCACCGTCTGGACAGGGCTACGAGCAGTACTTC; cdr3_aa: CASSSPSGQGYEQYF
clone_size: once; v_call: TRBV5-1; j_call: TRBJ2-2; d_call: -; cdr3_nt: TGCGCCAGCAGCTTGGGGCGGGATAGCACCGGGGAGCTGTTTTTT; cdr3_aa: CASSLGRDSTGELFF
clone_size: -; v_call: TRBV25-1; j_call: TRBJ1-4; d_call: TRBD1; cdr3_nt: TGTGCCAGCAGTGAATATCTAGGGACAGGCCTGAATGAAAAACTGTTTTTT; cdr3_aa: CASSEYLGTGLNEKLFF
clone_size: few; v_call: TRBV28; j_call: TRBJ2-1; d_call: TRBD1; cdr3_nt: TGTGCCAGCAGTTCGGGACAGGGATACAATGAGCAGTTCTTC; cdr3_aa: CASSSGQGYNEQFF
clone_size: -; v_call: TRBV28; j_call: TRBJ1-1; d_call: -; cdr3_nt: TGTGCCAGCAGTTTACGGGTCAGTGGGAACACTGAAGCTTTCTTT; cdr3_aa: CASSLRVSGNTEAFF
clone_size: -; v_call: TRBV30; j_call: TRBJ2-7; d_call: -; cdr3_nt: TGTGCCTGGAGTGTACTCCCCCGCAGGTATCGTGTCTACGAGCAGTACTTC; cdr3_aa: CAWSVLPRRYRVYEQYF
clone_size: -; v_call: TRBV12-5; j_call: TRBJ2-7; d_call: TRBD1; cdr3_nt: TGTGCTAGTGGCAAATTTACCGGGACAGATCCTTACGAGCAGTACTTC; cdr3_aa: CASGKFTGTDPYEQYF
clone_size: -; v_call: TRBV19; j_call: TRBJ1-5; d_call: -; cdr3_nt: TGTGCCAGTAAAGTACCAGGAGGACAGCCCCAGCATTTT; cdr3_aa: CASKVPGGQPQHF
clone_size: -; v_call: TRBV13; j_call: TRBJ2-5; d_call: -; cdr3_nt: TGTGCCAGCAGCCCAGTGACAGACCAAGAGACCCAGTACTTC; cdr3_aa: CASSPVTDQETQYF
clone_size: -; v_call: TRBV4-3; j_call: TRBJ1-2; d_call: -; cdr3_nt: TGCGCCAGCAGCCAGCTACTTGGCGGCTATGGCTACACCTTC; cdr3_aa: CASSQLLGGYGYTF
clone_size: -; v_call: TRBV11-3; j_call: TRBJ2-3; d_call: -; cdr3_nt: TGTGCCAGCAGCTCCCCGGGGACAGATACGCAGTATTTT; cdr3_aa: CASSSPGTDTQYF
clone_size: -; v_call: TRBV25-1; j_call: TRBJ1-2; d_call: TRBD1; cdr3_nt: TGTGCCAGCAGGCCCCCCGGGACAGCATATGGCTACACCTTC; cdr3_aa: CASRPPGTAYGYTF
clone_size: -; v_call: TRBV5-1; j_call: TRBJ2-1; d_call: -; cdr3_nt: TGCGCCAGCATGTCAGCGGGCCCGGACAATGAGCAGTTCTTC; cdr3_aa: CASMSAGPDNEQFF
clone_size: -; v_call: TRBV19; j_call: TRBJ1-4; d_call: -; cdr3_nt: TGTGCCAGTAGTATAGAGCGGGGAAGAGAAAAACTGTTTTTT; cdr3_aa: CASSIERGREKLFF
clone_size: -; v_call: TRBV30; j_call: TRBJ2-1; d_call: TRBD2; cdr3_nt: TGTGCCTGGAGTGTATTGCTAGCGGGAGAAAATGAGCAGTTCTTC; cdr3_aa: CAWSVLLAGENEQFF
clone_size: -; v_call: TRBV9; j_call: TRBJ2-1; d_call: TRBD2; cdr3_nt: TGTGCCAGCAGCGGAGCGGGGCTAGCGGGGCCCAATGAGCAGTTCTTC; cdr3_aa: CASSGAGLAGPNEQFF
clone_size: once; v_call: TRBV6-6; j_call: TRBJ2-3; d_call: TRBD2; cdr3_nt: TGTGCCAGCAGTTACTCGAGGCGGGAGAACCCAGATACGCAGTATTTT; cdr3_aa: CASSYSRRENPDTQYF
clone_size: -; v_call: TRBV5-1; j_call: TRBJ2-1; d_call: -; cdr3_nt: TGCGCCAGCAGCGGCGGACTCGAGCAGTTCTTC; cdr3_aa: CASSGGLEQFF
clone_size: -; v_call: TRBV7-3; j_call: TRBJ1-6; d_call: -; cdr3_nt: TGTGCCAGCAGCTCGGGACAAAGCTATAATTCACCCCTCCACTTT; cdr3_aa: CASSSGQSYNSPLHF
clone_size: -; v_call: TRBV5-1; j_call: TRBJ2-7; d_call: -; cdr3_nt: TGCGCCAGCAGCTTGGTGGAGGGAACATCGCACGAGCAGTACTTC; cdr3_aa: CASSLVEGTSHEQYF
clone_size: -; v_call: TRBV6-1; j_call: TRBJ1-2; d_call: -; cdr3_nt: TGTGCCAGCAGTGTTGAAGAGTCGGGATCTTATGGCTACACCTTC; cdr3_aa: CASSVEESGSYGYTF